These 18 T cell receptor beta chains share one sample of origin, sequenced in a study of T cells after yellow fever vaccination. One entry per CDR3 protein, called by TCRdb with MiXCR from the 5' RACE reads. The sample records more than 350,000 distinct CDR3 sequences, 11% being singletons. The specimen comprised PBMCs, sampled on the day of the first yellow fever vaccination. The receptor set was obtained from a young man who received the YFV17D yellow fever vaccine.

The rearrangement links TRBV18 to TRBJ2-7; the match to TRBD1 covers 9 bases. CDR3 length: 15 amino acids. From germline, CDR1 is KGHSH and CDR2 LQKENI. The V segment lost 3 bases and the J segment 0 bases; nucleotides outside the gene matches: 3. The CDR3 protein is CASSPGTGSSYEQYV. The CDR3, as DNA: TGTGCCAGCTCACCCGGGACAGGGAGCTCCTACGAGCAGTACGTC.

This clonotype has more than one count but fewer than ten. CDR3 DNA sequence: TGTGCCAGCAGCTTAGACCCGAGGGGCGATAGCAATCAGCCCCAGCATTTT. It codes for CASSLDPRGDSNQPQHF. V usage is TRBV7-6 and J usage is TRBJ1-5, with D tentatively TRBD1 (5 bases). CDR1 is SGHVS, CDR2 FNYEAQ, per germline. CDR3 length: 17 residues. The V end was cut by 1 base, the J end by 0 bases, with 13 bases between.

V gene TRBV9 combines with J gene TRBJ2-3; D could derive from TRBD1 or TRBD2 (6 bases each). The CDR3 runs to 16 residues. The germline CDR1 and CDR2 sequences are SGDLS and YYNGEE. V lost 4 bases, J lost 2 bases, and 17 bases lay in between. CDR3 loop: CASSLWGAGYTDTQYF. The CDR3 DNA follows: TGTGCCAGCAGCCTTTGGGGGGCGGGGTACACAGATACGCAGTATTTT.

This clonotype was observed many times. The chain has TRBV5-1 and TRBJ2-2, with TRBD2 matching 11 bases. V lost 5 bases and J lost 9; bases outside the gene matches: 15. The CDR3 runs to 17 residues. Germline V lookup: CDR1 SGHRS, CDR2 YFSETQ. CDR3 bases: TGCGCCAGCAGTCGAGCCGGGACTAGCGGACCGAACAGGGAGCTGTTTTTT. As protein: CASSRAGTSGPNRELFF. Looking up the rest from reference TRBV5-1 and TRBJ2-2 gives the full variable domain: KAGVTQTPRYLIKTRGQQVTLSCSPISGHRSVSWYQQTPGQGLQFLFEYFSETQRNKGNFPGRFSGRQFSNSRSEMNVSTLELGDSALYLCASSRAGTSGPNRELFFGEGSRLTVL.

This clonotype came up a few times. The gene calls are TRBV15 and TRBJ1-2, with D maybe TRBD1 (6 bases). The V gene lost 4 bases and the J gene lost 7 bases, with 19 bases spanning the gap. The CDR3 is 15 amino acids. CDR1 is LNHNV, CDR2 YYDKDF, per germline (reference sequence). The CDR3 protein is CATSKTGHPLFGYTF. Written as DNA, the CDR3 is TGTGCCACCAGCAAAACAGGGCACCCCCTTTTTGGCTACACCTTC.

The V gene is TRBV5-1, the J gene TRBJ2-5; 8 bases fit TRBD2. The V segment lost 0 bases and the J segment 4 bases; nucleotides outside the gene matches: 11. CDR1 is SGHRS, CDR2 YFSETQ, per germline. This CDR3 is built from 17 residues. The CDR3 sequence is CASSLAPAGGAPETQYF. For the CDR3, the DNA is TGCGCCAGCAGCTTGGCTCCCGCCGGGGGGGCCCCAGAGACCCAGTACTTC.

This clonotype was counted ten times or more. The chain uses TRBV7-2 and TRBJ2-2; D is ambiguous. With 2 bases removed from V and 9 bases from J, the gap between germline ends came to 7 bases. This CDR3 has 12 amino acids. Germline V gene lookup returns CDR1 SGHTA and CDR2 FQGNSA. The CDR3 spells CASSLQQRELFF. CDR3 DNA: TGTGCCAGCAGCTTACAGCAACGGGAGCTGTTTTTT.

This clonotype was recorded a few times. This chain joins TRBV20-1 and TRBJ1-4; D unclear. Germline assignment: CDR1 DFQATT and CDR2 SNEGSKA (reference sequence). Deletions cut 1 base from V and 4 bases from J, with 10 bases between. The length of the CDR3 is 14 residues. The CDR3 nucleotides are TGCAGTGCTAGAGTGGCGGGTGGTAATGAAAAACTGTTTTTT. Translation gives CSARVAGGNEKLFF.

This clonotype was seen more than once but under ten times. The V call is TRBV7-9, the J call TRBJ2-3; D is undetermined. The germline CDR1 and CDR2 sequences are SEHNR and FQNEAQ (reference sequence). The CDR3 length is 15 residues. The V and J ends lost 5 bases and 0 bases respectively, with 12 bases between them. CDR3 region: CASSLATTSTDTQYF. In nucleotides, the CDR3 is TGTGCCAGCAGCCTTGCGACAACTAGCACAGATACGCAGTATTTT.

This clonotype was detected many times. CDR3: CASSSGTGTGELFF. The CDR3 region has the DNA TGTGCCAGCAGTTCCGGCACCGGCACCGGGGAGCTGTTTTTT. The chain has TRBV12-3 or TRBV12-4 and TRBJ2-2; D remains ambiguous. V shed 4 bases and J shed 4 bases, with 10 bases lying between them. The CDR3 is made up of 14 amino acids.

The chain carries TRBV9 and TRBJ2-5; a weak D match, TRBD2 (6 bases). V lost 0 bases, J lost 3 bases, and 12 bases lay in between. The germline V gene encodes CDR1 SGDLS and CDR2 YYNGEE. This CDR3 has 15 residues. For the CDR3, the DNA is TGTGCCAGCAGCGTAGGCGTTGGCGGGGAAGAGACCCAGTACTTC. Translated, it gives CASSVGVGGEETQYF.

The rearrangement uses TRBV5-1 and TRBJ2-1, with 9 bases that match TRBD2. V lost 2 bases, J lost 0 bases, and 15 bases stayed unmatched. The CDR3 extends over 20 amino acids. The germline V gene encodes CDR1 SGHRS and CDR2 YFSETQ. Here the CDR3 DNA reads TGCGCCAGCAGCTTCGGAGAGCGGGGGGACCACCTTAGCTCCTACAATGAGCAGTTCTTC. Protein product: CASSFGERGDHLSSYNEQFF.

J is TRBJ1-2 and V is TRBV27, with D unresolved. The CDR3 totals 14 residues. CDR1 and CDR2 (germline): MNHEY, SMNVEV (reference sequence). Trimming left V 5 bases short and J 4 bases short, with 14 bases between. CDR3 in amino acids: CASSLNYPSYGYTF. Written as DNA, the CDR3 is TGTGCCAGCAGTCTCAACTACCCTTCCTATGGCTACACCTTC.

The genes are TRBV6-5 and TRBJ2-7; D is ambiguous. V was pared by 2 bases and J by 2 bases, with 13 bases between. This CDR3 contains 15 residues. Germline V gives CDR1 MNHEY, CDR2 SVGAGI. Written as DNA, the CDR3 is TGTGCCAGCAGTTACCTCCCCTTTGGTCCCTACGAGCAGTACGTC. This translates into CASSYLPFGPYEQYV.

As DNA, the CDR3 is TGTGCCAGTAGTCGTACTCAACTGAACACTGAAGCTTTCTTT. This encodes CASSRTQLNTEAFF. The chain recombines TRBV19 with TRBJ1-1, with unresolved D. Germline-derived CDR1 and CDR2 are LNHDA and SQIVND (reference sequence). With 5 bases removed from V and 0 bases from J, the gap between germline ends came to 10 bases. The length of the CDR3 is 14 residues.

This clonotype was seen ten or more times. The chain is built from TRBV3-1 and TRBJ2-7, with D unclear. CDR1 and CDR2 (germline): LGHDT, YNNKEL (reference sequence). Deletions cut 0 bases from V and 0 bases from J, with 12 bases between. CDR3 length: 16 residues. This CDR3 is CASSQDPDLSSYEQYF. Written as DNA, the CDR3 is TGTGCCAGCAGCCAAGATCCAGATTTGAGCTCCTACGAGCAGTACTTC.

This clonotype was recorded a few times. The chain is built from TRBV5-4 and TRBJ2-2; D call uncertain. CDR3 length: 14 residues. Trimming removed 5 bases from V and 3 bases from J, with 11 bases in between. Germline CDR1 SGHNT, CDR2 YYREEE (reference sequence). CDR3 DNA sequence: TGTGCCAGCAGAGTGAAACCGGACACCGGGGAGCTGTTTTTT. Residues: CASRVKPDTGELFF.

The chain links TRBV5-1 to TRBJ2-1; 11 nucleotides agree with TRBD2. Germline loops: CDR1 SGHRS, CDR2 YFSETQ. Trimming at V came to 5 bases and at J to 4 bases, leaving 8 bases not matched to a gene. This CDR3 contains 16 residues. Here the CDR3 DNA reads TGCGCCAGCAGTTCGACTAGCGGGGTAGCTTACAATGAGCAGTTCTTC. Its protein product is CASSSTSGVAYNEQFF.